This T cell receptor beta chain was profiled in a study of blood T cells in healthy people across ages. Whole-study findings and limits: Correlation between TCR beta diversity and naive T cell percentage was strong. Both naive CD4+ cell counts and diversity were greater in long-lived donors than in aged donors.

In the case of this clonotype: Its antigen is currently unknown.

Each sample yielded at least 6 micrograms of PBMC total RNA. Next came a second PCR, run for about 6 to 11 cycles, which used a sample-barcoded 5' primer along with a J-beta primer mix. All cDNA molecules were each tagged by a template-switch adaptor with 12 random nucleotides. TCRdb passed the 5' RACE reads through MiXCR, listing each CDR3 protein once. The sample includes hundreds of thousands of distinct CDR3 sequences, 25% to 35% of them seen just once. The CDR3 length is 16 residues. The sequenced sample consisted of blood. This clonotype was sampled from a woman at least 80 years old in good health. The V call is TRBV21-1, the J call TRBJ1-2; the table assigns TRBD1, which was not confirmed against the DNA. TRBV21-1 is given as a pseudogene. CDR3 DNA sequence: TGTGCCAGCAGCAAAGAGGACAGCCCGAAAAACTATGGCTACACCTTC. It codes for CASSKEDSPKNYGYTF.